This T cell receptor beta chain was documented in a study of shared clonotypes between healthy human individuals. As concerns this clone: What it binds is not known.

Findings and limits, study-wide: Sampling used blood alone; tissue repertoires probably differ.

The protocol was immunoSEQ multiplex PCR, while the TCRdb copy is restricted to in-frame clones and leaves out a portion. This sample has 2.5 million or so clones, with roughly nine tenths found just once. CDR1 and CDR2 (germline): SGHNT, YYREEE (reference sequence). V was clipped by 4 bases and J by 8 bases; unmatched bases: 8. The CDR3 length is 14 residues. The sequenced sample consisted of naive CD4+ T cells sorted from blood. Subset defined: CD45RA+ positively selected. V is TRBV5-4 and J is TRBJ1-3; 8 positions match TRBD1. This TCR was sampled from a man younger than 35 in good health. CDR3 protein: CASSARTGQDTIYF. The CDR3 nucleotides read TGTGCCAGCAGCGCTCGGACAGGGCAGGACACCATATATTTT.